The clone carrying this T cell receptor (beta chain) showed up many times. In TCRdb, the 5' RACE reads were re-called with MiXCR into one record per CDR3 protein. Of roughly 1,500,000 distinct CDR3 sequences listed, 25% to 35% are singletons. This sample is drawn from a study of identical twins. V gave up 0 bases and J gave up 5 bases, with 8 bases separating them. The CDR3 loop spans 13 amino acids. The V gene's germline CDR1 is SGHDN and CDR2 FVKESK. Sequencing was performed on cord blood. The source is a newborn girl in good health. V usage is TRBV14 and J usage is TRBJ2-7; D possibly corresponds to TRBD1 (6 bases). Written as DNA, the CDR3 is TGTGCCAGCAGCCAAGATCCAGGGGACGAGCAGTACTTC. Translating it yields CASSQDPGDEQYF.